These 16 T cell receptor beta chains were sequenced from one sample in a study of blood T cell repertoires in COVID-19 (dated by TCRdb to 2018 to 2020). The library came from the immunoSEQ multiplex PCR assay. Here the immuneACCESS table is served through TCRdb, limited to in-frame sequences with V and J called. Missing clones are a known gap in these copies; in checked studies unresolved V genes cover under half, and the rest lacks a known reason. In this sample the table shows tens of thousands of clones, around 80% of which occur a single time. The ten largest account for roughly 2.5% of the sample. Sequenced: peripheral blood. The receptors shown here come from an elderly man with active or convalescent COVID-19.

The rearrangement joins TRBV6-2 or TRBV6-3 to TRBJ2-4, with 7 bases that match TRBD2. V dropped 1 base and J dropped 1; count of bases not matched to a gene: 4. The CDR3 loop spans 16 amino acids. CDR1 is MNHEY, CDR2 SVGEGT, per germline. CDR3 sequence: CASSYWDYQAKNIQYF. CDR3 coding DNA: TGTGCCAGCAGTTACTGGGACTATCAGGCCAAAAACATTCAGTACTTC.

This sequence joins TRBV7-9 and TRBJ2-5; 8 nucleotides match TRBD1. Germline CDR1 and CDR2: SEHNR and FQNEAQ (reference sequence). J gave up 2 bases and V 2 bases, and 4 bases lay outside the gene matches. CDR3 length equals 15 residues. The CDR3 nucleotides read TGTGCCAGCAGCTTATGGACAGGGAATCAAGAGACCCAGTACTTC. Protein: CASSLWTGNQETQYF.

The chain combines TRBV5-1 with TRBJ2-7, with D possibly matching TRBD1 (6 bases). CDR3 length: 12 amino acids. Germline V gives CDR1 SGHRS, CDR2 YFSETQ. Trimming removed 4 bases from V and 4 bases from J, with 9 bases in between. CDR3 region: CASSKGGYEQYF. CDR3 DNA: TGCGCCAGCAGCAAAGGGGGTTACGAGCAGTACTTC.

This clone was seen a few times. The V gene is TRBV5-1, the J gene TRBJ1-2, with 7 bases aligning to TRBD1. V shed 4 bases, J shed 4 bases, and the junction held 10 bases outside the gene matches. Germline CDR1 SGHRS, CDR2 YFSETQ. CDR3 length: 15 amino acids. The CDR3 region has the DNA TGCGCCAGCAGCAGAGAGGGCACAGGGGTCTATGGCTACACCTTC. Its protein is CASSREGTGVYGYTF.

This chain connects TRBV7-9 to TRBJ2-3; 9 bases line up with TRBD1. This CDR3 is built from 15 residues. The germline V gene has CDR1 SEHNR and CDR2 FQNEAQ (reference sequence). V lost 4 bases to trimming and J lost 0 bases; unmatched junction nucleotides: 2. CDR3 loop: CASSWGTGSTDTQYF. The CDR3 DNA follows: TGTGCCAGCAGCTGGGGGACAGGGAGCACAGATACGCAGTATTTT.

The chain couples TRBV12-1 to TRBJ2-1; TRBD1 is the table's D call and was not checked against the DNA. TRBV12-1 is designated a pseudogene. The CDR3 consists of 15 residues. The CDR3 sequence: CASSFSGTGGDEQFF. For the CDR3, the DNA is TGTGCCAGCAGCTTTTCCGGGACAGGGGGCGATGAGCAGTTCTTC.

The chain uses TRBV5-1 and TRBJ1-5; 8 nucleotides line up with TRBD1. This CDR3 is built from 14 residues. V trimming: 2 bases; J trimming: 7 bases; junction bases outside the gene matches: 5. Germline values: CDR1 SGHRS, CDR2 YFSETQ. CDR3 coding DNA: TGCGCCAGCAGCTTTTCAGGGGGCGAACAGCCCCAGCATTTT. It is translated as CASSFSGGEQPQHF.

For the CDR3, the DNA is TGTGCCAGCAGTTTCATTCGGTCGGGTGAAAAACTGTTTTTT. It encodes CASSFIRSGEKLFF. This chain uses TRBV27 with TRBJ1-4; D is ambiguous. The CDR3 spans 14 residues. V dropped 3 bases and J dropped 7 bases, with 12 bases sitting between them. Germline V gene lookup returns CDR1 MNHEY and CDR2 SMNVEV (reference sequence).

CDR3 sequence: CASSPGTSGGAAYNEQFF. The CDR3 coding sequence is TGTGCCAGCAGCCCTGGGACTAGCGGGGGGGCCGCCTACAATGAGCAGTTCTTC. This chain links TRBV2 with TRBJ2-1, with 16 positions matching TRBD2. After removal of 6 bases from V and 2 bases from J, the junction contained 7 bases not matched to a gene. The CDR3 is made up of 18 amino acids. The germline gives CDR1 SNHLY, CDR2 FYNNEI.

Concerning this clone itself: Other DNA sequences from this sample encode an identical CDR3 as well. The chain carries TRBV18 and TRBJ2-2; perhaps TRBD1 as D (5 bases). Germline CDR1 reads KGHSH; CDR2 reads LQKENI. The CDR3 loop spans 14 amino acids. The ends were cut back, 3 bases at V and 1 base at J, with 6 bases in the middle. The CDR3 nucleotides are TGTGCCAGCTCACCCGGACAGAACACCGGGGAGCTGTTTTTT. Translated: CASSPGQNTGELFF.

The genes are TRBV7-2 and TRBJ1-4; 10 bases line up with TRBD1. Germline V gene data show CDR1 as SGHTA and CDR2 as FQGNSA. CDR3 length: 16 residues. Trimming cost V 1 base and J 8 bases; bases outside gene matches: 7. CDR3 nucleotides: TGTGCCAGCAGCTTAGGCTTCGAGGGACAGGGGGAAAAACTGTTTTTT. Residues: CASSLGFEGQGEKLFF.

This chain uses TRBV29-1 with TRBJ2-7, with a tentative D call TRBD2 (6 bases). Germline V lookup: CDR1 SQVTM, CDR2 ANQGSEA. Trimming removed 8 bases from V and 6 bases from J, with 17 bases in between. The CDR3 spans 12 residues. CDR3 region: CSIRGGGGEQYF. CDR3 coding DNA: TGCAGCATCCGGGGTGGGGGAGGCGAGCAGTACTTC.

The CDR3 DNA reads as TGTGCCAGCAGTGAGCATTTACAGGGTGCCAAAAACATTCAGTACTTC. Protein: CASSEHLQGAKNIQYF. The gene calls are TRBV6-1 and TRBJ2-4, with D perhaps TRBD1 (6 bases). Trimming shortened V by 3 bases and J by 1 base, and 13 bases separated the two germline ends. This CDR3 has 16 amino acids. From germline, CDR1 is MNHNS and CDR2 SASEGT.

The chain joins TRBV2 to TRBJ1-3; a weak D match, TRBD1 (6 bases). V was pared by 2 bases and J by 2 bases, with 16 bases between. Looked up from germline, CDR1 is SNHLY and CDR2 is FYNNEI. This CDR3 has 17 amino acids. This chain's CDR3 is CASSERQGFIAGNTIYF. CDR3 in DNA: TGTGCCAGCAGTGAAAGGCAGGGGTTTATTGCTGGAAACACCATATATTTT.

The chain couples TRBV11-2 to TRBJ1-1; D may be TRBD1 (5 bases). CDR3 length equals 14 residues. The V end lost 0 bases, the J end lost 12 bases, and 17 bases lay between the germline ends. Germline lookup yields CDR1 SGHAT and CDR2 FQNNGV. DNA for the CDR3: TGTGCCAGCAGCTTAGATCTGTCGGACACCTTACCTTTCTTT. Amino acid sequence: CASSLDLSDTLPFF.

The chain has TRBV7-9 and TRBJ1-3; no reliable D call. This CDR3 region has 12 residues. Germline CDR1 and CDR2: SEHNR and FQNEAQ (reference sequence). V lost 6 bases and J 4 bases, leaving 7 bases between the germline ends. The CDR3 DNA follows: TGTGCCAGCAGTCTCCTGGGAAACACCATATATTTT. Its translation is CASSLLGNTIYF. Looking up the rest from reference TRBV7-9 and TRBJ1-3 gives the full variable domain: DTGVSQNPRHKITKRGQNVTFRCDPISEHNRLYWYRQTLGQGPEFLTYFQNEAQLEKSRLLSDRFSAERPKGSFSTLEIQRTEQGDSAMYLCASSLLGNTIYFGEGSWLTVV.